The 5 T cell receptor beta chains in this list originate from one sample, sequenced in a study of cytomegalovirus exposure and HLA in healthy donors. A multiplex PCR was run with 60 Vbeta primers and 13 Jbeta primers. TCRdb's table, derived via immunoSEQ multiplex PCR, lists solely in-frame clones and lacks some. The sample holds some 150,000 clones; 80% to 85% are singletons and the top ten take roughly 7.8%. Source material: PBMCs. The source is a woman between 45 and 65 years old in good health and CMV-seropositive.

This clone showed up just a few times. The rearrangement joins TRBV18 to TRBJ2-7, with TRBD1 matching 9 bases. Losses at the gene ends were 2 bases for V and 2 bases for J; bases not matched to a gene: 4. The CDR3 spans 15 residues. In germline, CDR1 is KGHSH, CDR2 LQKENI. In DNA, the CDR3 is TGTGCCAGCTCACCATACCGGGACAGGGCCTACGAGCAGTACTTC. Translation gives CASSPYRDRAYEQYF.

The chain carries TRBV5-1 and TRBJ2-7; TRBD2 agrees at 12 bases. Germline V gene data show CDR1 as SGHRS and CDR2 as YFSETQ. The trim removed 4 bases at V and 2 bases at J, leaving 7 bases unmatched. The CDR3 has 16 residues. For the CDR3, the DNA is TGCGCCAGCAGCCCCGTACTAGCGGGAGGTCCCTACGAGCAGTACTTC. It specifies CASSPVLAGGPYEQYF. Drawing the rest from reference TRBV5-1 and TRBJ2-7, the complete variable domain is KAGVTQTPRYLIKTRGQQVTLSCSPISGHRSVSWYQQTPGQGLQFLFEYFSETQRNKGNFPGRFSGRQFSNSRSEMNVSTLELGDSALYLCASSPVLAGGPYEQYFGPGTRLTVT.

The V and J genes are TRBV30 and TRBJ2-5, with D uncertain. The CDR3 extends over 13 amino acids. Germline CDR1 GTSNPN, CDR2 SVGIG (reference sequence). The V end was cut by 1 base, the J end by 4 bases, with 10 bases between. The CDR3 nucleotides are TGTGCCTGGAGTGGGCAGGCTGGAGAGACCCAGTACTTC. It specifies CAWSGQAGETQYF.

The chain is built from TRBV19 and TRBJ2-5; D is uncertain. The end of the DNA fits TRBJ2-7 better, so the J call may be wrong. This CDR3 contains 14 residues. Germline V gene data show CDR1 as LNHDA and CDR2 as SQIVND (reference sequence). CDR3 in DNA: TGTGCCAGTAGTCGCCGGGTCTTAGCATACGAGCAGTACTTC. Translated: CASSRRVLAYEQYF.

The genes are TRBV5-1 and TRBJ1-1, with 10 nucleotides matching TRBD1. This CDR3 comprises 14 residues. J gave up 2 bases and V 7 bases, and 5 bases lay outside the gene matches. Looked up from germline, CDR1 is SGHRS and CDR2 is YFSETQ. The CDR3 spells CASYDRGLNTEAFF. The CDR3 DNA reads TGCGCCAGCTATGACAGGGGGCTTAACACTGAAGCTTTCTTT.